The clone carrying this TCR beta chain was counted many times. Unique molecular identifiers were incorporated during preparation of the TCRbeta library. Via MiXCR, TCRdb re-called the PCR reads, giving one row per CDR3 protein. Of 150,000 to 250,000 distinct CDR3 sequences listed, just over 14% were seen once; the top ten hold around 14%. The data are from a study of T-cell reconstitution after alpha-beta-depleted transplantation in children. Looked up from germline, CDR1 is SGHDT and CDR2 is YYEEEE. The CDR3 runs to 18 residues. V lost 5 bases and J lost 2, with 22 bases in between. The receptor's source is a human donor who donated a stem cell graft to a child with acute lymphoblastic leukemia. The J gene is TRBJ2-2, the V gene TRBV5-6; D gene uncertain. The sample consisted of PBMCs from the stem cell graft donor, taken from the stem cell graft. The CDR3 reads CASSFRIYTEENTGELFF. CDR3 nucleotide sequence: TGTGCCAGCAGTTTCAGGATCTATACCGAAGAAAACACCGGGGAGCTGTTTTTT.